The next 19 T cell receptor beta chains were all read from a single sample in a study of shared clonotypes between healthy human individuals. Produced via immunoSEQ multiplex PCR; TCRdb's table is partial and in-frame only. The repertoire includes roughly 330,000 clones, about 74% of them detected once, and 10% sits in the top ten. The sequencing input was memory CD4+ T cells sorted from blood. The subset: CD45RA-negative fraction. These receptors all stem from a man aged 25-40 years in good health.

V is TRBV5-6 and J is TRBJ2-3; 8 bases align to TRBD2. V lost 5 bases to trimming and J lost 6 bases; unmatched junction nucleotides: 14. CDR1 and CDR2 from the germline V gene are SGHDT and YYEEEE. CDR3 length: 16 amino acids. Here the CDR3 reads CASRKTLWTSRDTQYF. The CDR3 nucleotides read TGTGCCAGCAGGAAGACACTTTGGACTAGCAGGGATACGCAGTATTTT.

This rearrangement joins TRBV6-1 to TRBJ2-7; D is perhaps TRBD1 or TRBD2 (6 bases each). This CDR3 contains 15 residues. Germline V CDR1 and CDR2: MNHNS, SASEGT. V was pared by 7 bases and J by 0 bases, with 16 bases between. The CDR3 sequence: CASKNGGSSSYEQYF. Here the CDR3 DNA reads TGTGCCAGCAAAAACGGGGGCTCAAGCTCCTACGAGCAGTACTTC.

V is TRBV5-4 and J is TRBJ1-2; D remains unclear. CDR3 size: 14 residues. Germline V CDR1 and CDR2: SGHNT, YYREEE (reference sequence). V lost 4 bases and J 8 bases, leaving 18 bases between the germline ends. CDR3 in DNA: TGTGCCAGCAGCCCCCCTAACGGACGTGGGGGCTACACCTTC. This sequence encodes CASSPPNGRGGYTF.

The chain is built from TRBV28 and TRBJ1-1, with 9 bases fitting TRBD1. The CDR3 length is 13 residues. Germline loops: CDR1 MDHEN, CDR2 SYDVKM. V trimming: 5 bases; J trimming: 4 bases; junction bases outside the gene matches: 2. DNA of the CDR3: TGTGCCAGCAGTAAGACAGGGGGCACTGAAGCTTTCTTT. Translated: CASSKTGGTEAFF.

J is TRBJ2-1 and V is TRBV5-1; perhaps TRBD1 as D (6 bases). Germline CDR1 and CDR2: SGHRS and YFSETQ. V was shortened by 3 bases and J by 5 bases, with 12 bases between the two germline ends. This CDR3 comprises 14 residues. CDR3 amino acids: CASSWAGAHNEQFF. The DNA for the CDR3 is TGCGCCAGCAGCTGGGCAGGGGCCCACAATGAGCAGTTCTTC. The variable domain in full, with the rest retrieved from reference TRBV5-1 and TRBJ2-1, is KAGVTQTPRYLIKTRGQQVTLSCSPISGHRSVSWYQQTPGQGLQFLFEYFSETQRNKGNFPGRFSGRQFSNSRSEMNVSTLELGDSALYLCASSWAGAHNEQFFGPGTRLTVL.

The chain couples TRBV9 to TRBJ2-3; TRBD2 matches 7 bases. Looked up from germline, CDR1 is SGDLS and CDR2 is YYNGEE. Trimming cost V 2 bases and J 2 bases; bases outside gene matches: 2. CDR3 size: 14 residues. The CDR3 nucleotides read TGTGCCAGCAGCGTGGCGGGAGACACAGATACGCAGTATTTT. Translating it yields CASSVAGDTDTQYF.

The genes are TRBV28 and TRBJ1-4; D is unclear. With 1 base removed from V and 2 bases from J, the gap between germline ends came to 14 bases. The CDR3 spans 17 residues. Germline lookup yields CDR1 MDHEN and CDR2 SYDVKM. CDR3 nucleotides: TGTGCCAGCAGTTTATTTCCTAGGGCGGACACTAATGAAAAACTGTTTTTT. As protein: CASSLFPRADTNEKLFF.

This clone has more than one count but fewer than ten. The sample holds other DNA sequences that translate to the same CDR3. The rearrangement links TRBV29-1 to TRBJ2-4; 8 positions agree with TRBD1. CDR1 is SQVTM, CDR2 ANQGSEA, per germline. This CDR3 spans 14 amino acids. With 4 bases clipped from V and 4 bases from J, the junction kept 6 bases outside the gene matches. The CDR3 DNA sequence: TGCAGCGTTGTCGGGACAGGTGGGAAAAACATTCAGTACTTC. Protein product: CSVVGTGGKNIQYF. The complete variable domain, with remaining parts taken from reference TRBV29-1 and TRBJ2-4, reads SAVISQKPSRDICQRGTSLTIQCQVDSQVTMMFWYRQQPGQSLTLIATANQGSEATYESGFVIDKFPISRPNLTFSTLTVSNMSPEDSSIYLCSVVGTGGKNIQYFGAGTRLSVL.

This clone is medium-sized within its sample. The J gene is TRBJ1-2, the V gene TRBV9; TRBD1 might be the D (6 bases). The CDR3 has 14 residues. The ends were cut back, 0 bases at V and 8 bases at J, with 14 bases in the middle. The V gene's germline CDR1 is SGDLS and CDR2 YYNGEE. The CDR3 sequence: CASSVDGGRKGYTF. DNA of the CDR3: TGTGCCAGCAGCGTAGATGGGGGGCGCAAGGGCTACACCTTC.

This rearrangement joins TRBV5-1 to TRBJ2-3; D gene uncertain. CDR3 length equals 13 residues. With 1 base removed from V and 1 base from J, the gap between germline ends came to 4 bases. Germline CDR1 SGHRS, CDR2 YFSETQ. The CDR3 DNA reads as TGCGCCAGCAGCTTGACCGGCACAGATACGCAGTATTTT. It encodes CASSLTGTDTQYF.

This clone was observed at least ten times. The CDR3 DNA reads TGTGCCTCGGGCGGACTTGGGGGGACCTACGAGCAGTACTTC. Its translation is CASGGLGGTYEQYF. The gene calls are TRBV5-5 and TRBJ2-7; weak D call: TRBD2 (6 bases). Germline-derived CDR1 and CDR2 are SGHKS and YYEKEE (reference sequence). The V end was cut by 10 bases, the J end by 2 bases, with 19 bases between. The CDR3 consists of 14 residues.

Here the CDR3 reads CASTDRRGGTLEKLFF. For the CDR3, the DNA is TGTGCCAGCACCGACCGCCGGGGGGGGACATTAGAAAAACTGTTTTTT. V is TRBV25-1 and J is TRBJ1-4; maybe TRBD1 (6 bases). The CDR3 length is 16 residues. The V gene lost 7 bases and the J gene lost 8 bases, with 23 bases spanning the gap. CDR1 is MGHDK, CDR2 SYGVNS, per germline.

J is TRBJ1-5 and V is TRBV28; D is undetermined. V lost 6 bases, J lost 7 bases, and 13 bases lay in between. The CDR3 runs 13 residues. Germline V CDR1 and CDR2: MDHEN, SYDVKM. The CDR3, as DNA: TGTGCCAGCAGATCGGGGTCGGGGCAGCCCCAGCATTTT. This codes for CASRSGSGQPQHF.

This sequence joins TRBV27 and TRBJ2-7; the D gene is possibly TRBD1 (6 bases). Per the germline V gene, CDR1 is MNHEY and CDR2 is SMNVEV (reference sequence). Between the trimmed V and J ends, which lost 6 bases and 6 bases, there was a span of 24 bases. This CDR3 is built from 16 residues. The CDR3 sequence: CASRPQKDRMAREQYF. CDR3 coding DNA: TGTGCCAGCAGACCGCAAAAAGACAGGATGGCGCGCGAGCAGTACTTC.

The count of this clone is one. V usage is TRBV7-2 and J usage is TRBJ2-2, with 10 nucleotides matching TRBD1. J gave up 7 bases and V 5 bases, and 7 bases lay outside the gene matches. Germline V gene sequence: CDR1 SGHTA, CDR2 FQGNSA. The CDR3 runs to 15 residues. CDR3 in amino acids: CASSPRTGGDGELFF. The CDR3 coding sequence is TGTGCCAGCAGCCCACGGACAGGGGGGGACGGGGAGCTGTTTTTT.

This clone was seen repeatedly, ten times or more. The J gene is TRBJ2-7, the V gene TRBV5-6; TRBD1 matches 8 bases. CDR1 and CDR2 (germline): SGHDT, YYEEEE. The J segment lost 3 bases and the V segment lost 0 bases, leaving 8 bases of the junction unmatched. The CDR3 contains 16 residues. The CDR3 loop reads CASSLAAGQVNYEQYF. The CDR3 DNA is TGTGCCAGCAGCTTGGCCGCGGGACAGGTTAACTACGAGCAGTACTTC.

The genes are TRBV28 and TRBJ2-2, with D unresolved. The germline V gene encodes CDR1 MDHEN and CDR2 SYDVKM. V gave up 8 bases and J gave up 9 bases, with 10 bases separating them. The CDR3 has 11 residues. The CDR3 DNA follows: TGTGCCAGCTATTCCCGCCGGGAGCTGTTTTTT. This codes for CASYSRRELFF.

The chain joins TRBV5-1 to TRBJ2-5, with 9 bases identical to TRBD1. CDR1 SGHRS and CDR2 YFSETQ come from the germline V gene. CDR3 size: 14 residues. V trimming: 4 bases; J trimming: 4 bases; junction bases outside the gene matches: 5. CDR3 nucleotide sequence: TGCGCCAGCAGCGGGACAGGGTTCCGAGAGACCCAGTACTTC. Translating gives CASSGTGFRETQYF.

This clone turned up a few times. The rearrangement uses TRBV18 and TRBJ1-1; perhaps TRBD1 as D (5 bases). The V gene's germline CDR1 is KGHSH and CDR2 LQKENI. V was cut by 4 bases and J by 6 bases, with 12 bases left in between. The CDR3 runs 13 residues. CDR3 sequence reads: CASSRDAFSEAFF. DNA of the CDR3: TGTGCCAGCTCACGGGACGCCTTTTCTGAAGCTTTCTTT.